These T cell receptor beta chains were read from a single sample in a study of read filtering for tumor transcriptome and immune sequencing. TCRdb itself ran the reads through MiXCR, one entry per CDR3 protein. In the table there are around 50,000 distinct CDR3 sequences, approximately 13% of which are singletons. Sequences were obtained from a population of CD138-negative cells sorted from bone marrow. All receptors come from a donor aged 40 or older with multiple myeloma. CDR3s include the opening cysteine and the closing phenylalanine or tryptophan. A D gene is named only where the DNA matches it firmly. Clone size is given for some rows only: seen once, a few or many times, or a class if the clone is expanded.

clone size	D gene	J gene	V gene	CDR3 protein	CDR3 DNA
few	.	TRBJ1-3	TRBV4-1	CASSQEREVAGNTIYF	TGCGCCAGCAGCCAAGAAAGGGAAGTGGCTGGAAACACCATATATTTT
many	TRBD1	TRBJ2-5	TRBV7-9	CASSTDRGQETQYF	TGTGCCAGCAGCACTGACAGGGGCCAAGAGACCCAGTACTTC
many	.	TRBJ2-2	TRBV7-3	CASSLRGFTGELFF	TGTGCCAGCAGCTTAAGGGGGTTCACCGGGGAGCTGTTTTTT
many	TRBD1	TRBJ2-1	TRBV6-1	CASSETGTVYNEQFF	TGTGCCAGCAGCGAAACGGGGACAGTGTACAATGAGCAGTTCTTC
many	TRBD1	TRBJ1-5	TRBV11-2	CASSDRTGLCNQPQHF	TGTGCCAGCAGCGACCGGACAGGGCTGTGCAATCAGCCCCAGCATTTT
few	TRBD2	TRBJ2-1	TRBV6-5	CASSYGGDGGAYNEQFF	TGTGCCAGCAGTTACGGGGGTGACGGGGGGGCCTACAATGAGCAGTTCTTC
many	TRBD2	TRBJ2-1	TRBV7-3	CASSLRSGGGSYNEQFF	TGTGCCAGCAGCTTACGGTCCGGGGGGGGCTCCTACAATGAGCAGTTCTTC
many	.	TRBJ1-5	TRBV19	CASSIRVPNQPQHF	TGTGCCAGTAGTATAAGGGTTCCCAATCAGCCCCAGCATTTT
many	TRBD2	TRBJ2-3	TRBV5-1	CASSRTSEADTQYF	TGCGCCAGCAGCAGAACTAGCGAAGCAGATACGCAGTATTTT
many	.	TRBJ2-5	TRBV3-1	CASSQDVRGLYQETQYF	TGTGCCAGCAGCCAAGACGTCCGGGGGCTGTACCAAGAGACCCAGTACTTC
many	.	TRBJ2-6	TRBV6-4	CASSDKSGANVLTF	TGTGCCAGCAGTGACAAATCTGGGGCCAACGTCCTGACTTTC
many	TRBD2	TRBJ2-2	TRBV7-3	CASSSTSGVTGELFF	TGTGCCAGCAGCTCGACTAGCGGGGTGACCGGGGAGCTGTTTTTT
once	.	TRBJ2-7	TRBV7-9	CASSSQRGRDIEQYF	TGTGCCAGCAGCTCCCAGCGGGGCAGGGACATCGAGCAGTACTTC
many	.	TRBJ2-4	TRBV12-3/TRBV12-4	CASSLGNIQYF	TGTGCCAGCAGTTTAGGAAACATTCAGTACTTC
.	.	TRBJ1-3	TRBV3-1	CASSPRGEFTRNTIYF	TGTGCCAGCAGCCCTCGGGGGGAATTCACTAGAAACACCATATATTTT
many	TRBD1	TRBJ2-2	TRBV24-1	CATSDLGASGTENTGELFF	TGTGCCACCAGTGATTTAGGAGCCTCCGGGACAGAAAACACCGGGGAGCTGTTTTTT
many	TRBD1	TRBJ2-2	TRBV12-5	CASGFYAGGIGTFDGELFF	TGTGCTAGTGGTTTTTACGCAGGGGGTATAGGTACTTTTGACGGGGAGCTGTTTTTT
few	.	TRBJ1-4	TRBV5-1	CASSLDRVGEKLFF	TGCGCCAGCAGCTTGGACAGGGTGGGTGAAAAACTGTTTTTT
.	.	TRBJ2-5	TRBV18	CASSPPGTLETQYF	TGTGCCAGCTCACCACCGGGCACCCTTGAGACCCAGTACTTC
many	.	TRBJ1-5	TRBV27	CASSFSGYEPQHF	TGTGCCAGCAGTTTCTCAGGGTACGAGCCCCAGCATTTT
many	.	TRBJ2-2	TRBV7-9	CASSLVAETGELFF	TGTGCCAGCAGCTTAGTGGCTGAGACCGGGGAGCTGTTTTTT
.	.	TRBJ2-2	TRBV7-8	CASNPRGQNTGGLFF	TGTGCCAGCAACCCCCGGGGACAGAACACCGGGGGGCTGTTTTTT
few	TRBD1	TRBJ1-5	TRBV5-6	CASSRVTGGVGNQPQHF	TGTGCCAGCAGCCGGGTAACAGGGGGTGTGGGCAATCAGCCCCAGCATTTT
few	TRBD1	TRBJ1-1	TRBV6-5	CASSYHYRDRATEAFF	TGTGCCAGCAGTTACCATTACCGGGACAGGGCCACTGAAGCTTTCTTT
many	TRBD1	TRBJ1-2	TRBV9	CASSVGTDYTF	TGTGCCAGCAGCGTGGGGACAGACTACACCTTC
many	.	TRBJ1-1	TRBV5-1	CASSPQEGRNTEAFF	TGCGCCAGCAGCCCTCAGGAAGGGAGGAACACTGAAGCTTTCTTT
.	.	TRBJ1-1	TRBV11-1	CASGQHLNTEASF	TGTGCCAGCGGCCAACATTTGAACACTGAAGCTTCCTTT
many	TRBD1	TRBJ1-4	TRBV6-1	CATWPGQKYEKLFF	TGTGCCACCTGGCCGGGACAGAAATATGAAAAACTGTTTTTT
.	.	TRBJ2-5	TRBV7-2	CASSLEANRGTQYF	TGTGCCAGCAGCTTAGAGGCCAACCGGGGGACCCAGTACTTC
many	.	TRBJ1-4	TRBV6-5	CASSHLRGRGTNEKLFF	TGTGCCAGCAGTCACCTCAGGGGCAGAGGGACTAATGAAAAACTGTTTTTT
many	.	TRBJ1-5	TRBV7-9	CASSLAAGSNQPQHF	TGTGCCAGCAGCTTAGCGGCAGGTAGCAATCAGCCCCAGCATTTT
many	.	TRBJ2-3	TRBV2	CASSSVDTQYF	TGTGCCAGCAGTTCCGTAGATACGCAGTATTTT
many	.	TRBJ1-3	TRBV9	CASSPLGSGNTIYF	TGTGCCAGCAGTCCCTTGGGATCTGGAAACACCATATATTTT
many	TRBD2	TRBJ2-5	TRBV6-1	CASSDRRGGPETQYF	TGTGCCAGCAGTGATCGGCGGGGGGGCCCTGAGACCCAGTACTTC
many	.	TRBJ2-3	TRBV9	CASSVAFGNTDTQYF	TGTGCCAGCAGCGTAGCTTTCGGAAACACAGATACGCAGTATTTT
many	.	TRBJ2-5	TRBV6-6	CASSPVGVETQYF	TGTGCCAGCAGTCCGGTGGGGGTAGAGACCCAGTACTTC
few	.	TRBJ2-7	TRBV5-6	CASSLVGYEQYF	TGTGCCAGCAGCTTGGTTGGGTACGAGCAGTACTTC
many	TRBD1	TRBJ1-4	TRBV6-2/TRBV6-3	CASSREGQLEKLFF	TGTGCCAGCAGTAGGGAGGGACAGCTAGAAAAACTGTTTTTT
many	.	TRBJ2-7	TRBV20-1	CSARNGQGYEQYF	TGCAGTGCTAGAAATGGGCAGGGCTACGAGCAGTACTTC
.	.	TRBJ1-1	TRBV7-9	CASSLDSLRGSLNTEAFF	TGTGCCAGCAGCTTAGATTCTCTACGAGGCAGCCTGAACACTGAAGCTTTCTTT
many	TRBD2	TRBJ2-1	TRBV4-1	CASSQGTGGSRNEQFF	TGCGCCAGCAGCCAAGGAACGGGGGGGTCTCGAAATGAGCAGTTCTTC
many	.	TRBJ2-4	TRBV18	CASSPPSQAKNIQYF	TGTGCCAGCTCACCACCGTCACAAGCCAAAAACATTCAGTACTTC
many	TRBD2	TRBJ2-7	TRBV28	CASRLTSGGLPYEQYF	TGTGCCAGCAGACTGACTAGCGGGGGACTCCCCTACGAGCAGTACTTC
.	.	TRBJ2-1	TRBV5-5	CASSLSSRSSYNEQFF	TGTGCCAGCAGCTTGTCTAGCCGGAGCTCCTACAATGAGCAGTTCTTC
many	.	TRBJ1-6	TRBV20-1	CSASHGSSSYNSPLHF	TGCAGTGCTAGCCACGGTTCGAGCTCCTATAATTCACCCCTCCACTTT